The 21 T cell receptor beta chains reported below all come from one sample, sequenced in a study of OX40 agonist ivuxolimab in advanced cancers. The method was immunoSEQ multiplex PCR; TCRdb's version includes in-frame clones alone and lacks a portion of them. The table shows 55,000 to 80,000 clones, with roughly 90% occurring only once. The input for sequencing was CD4+ or CD8+ T cells sorted from blood, taken in a trial of the OX40 agonist ivuxolimab. The receptors come from an adult with an advanced solid tumor such as melanoma, head and neck, liver or kidney cancer.

This clone was observed once. The V gene is TRBV30, the J gene TRBJ2-2; D gene unclear. This CDR3 has 13 amino acids. V lost 1 base to trimming and J lost 8 bases, with 11 bases between them. The V gene's germline CDR1 is GTSNPN and CDR2 SVGIG (reference sequence). CDR3 in amino acids: CAWSGFFGGELFF. The CDR3 DNA is TGTGCCTGGAGTGGTTTTTTTGGTGGGGAGCTGTTTTTT.

V is TRBV6-5 and J is TRBJ2-2, with D possibly matching TRBD2 (5 bases). CDR1 and CDR2 from the germline V gene are MNHEY and SVGAGI. This CDR3 contains 15 residues. V gave up 5 bases and J gave up 4 bases, with 14 bases separating them. The chain's CDR3 is CASSTAGVVTGELFF. CDR3 DNA: TGTGCCAGCAGTACAGCCGGGGTTGTCACCGGGGAGCTGTTTTTT.

V and J are TRBV11-2 and TRBJ2-7; tentative D call: TRBD2 (6 bases). CDR3 length: 15 amino acids. V shed 1 base and J shed 3 bases, with 13 bases lying between them. CDR1 and CDR2 from the germline V gene are SGHAT and FQNNGV. CDR3 sequence reads: CASSLGDGTGYEQYF. For the CDR3, the DNA is TGTGCCAGCAGCTTAGGCGACGGGACTGGCTACGAGCAGTACTTC.

This clone was seen only once. The V gene is TRBV5-1, the J gene TRBJ1-1; TRBD1 agrees at 7 bases. V shed 4 bases, J shed 1 base, and the junction held 4 bases outside the gene matches. CDR3 length equals 14 residues. Per germline, CDR1 SGHRS and CDR2 YFSETQ. CDR3 in amino acids: CASSAGTANTEAFF. The CDR3 region has the DNA TGCGCCAGCAGCGCGGGGACAGCGAACACTGAAGCTTTCTTT.

The chain joins TRBV5-1 to TRBJ2-7, with 7 bases aligning to TRBD1. This CDR3 has 15 amino acids. The V segment lost 4 bases and the J segment 3 bases; nucleotides outside the gene matches: 10. CDR1 SGHRS and CDR2 YFSETQ come from the germline V gene. The CDR3 region has the DNA TGCGCCAGCAGCCAAACACTTGGACAGGACTACGAGCAGTACTTC. Translated, it gives CASSQTLGQDYEQYF.

The rearrangement links TRBV4-2 to TRBJ1-1; 7 bases are shared with TRBD1. The V and J ends lost 4 bases and 6 bases, in that order; junction bases with no gene match: 8. CDR1 LGHNA and CDR2 YNFKEQ come from the germline V gene. This CDR3 contains 14 residues. Written as DNA, the CDR3 is TGTGCCAGCAGCCGGCCCAGGGGGGATGCTGAAGCTTTCTTT. This gives the protein CASSRPRGDAEAFF.

This sequence joins TRBV18 and TRBJ2-1; 13 nucleotides agree with TRBD2. Germline values: CDR1 KGHSH, CDR2 LQKENI. After removal of 2 bases from V and 8 bases from J, the junction contained 3 bases not matched to a gene. This CDR3 region has 15 residues. The CDR3 DNA reads as TGTGCCAGCTCACCAGGACTAGCGGGAGATTATGAGCAGTTCTTC. It encodes CASSPGLAGDYEQFF.

This chain links TRBV9 with TRBJ2-2; 11 bases fit TRBD1. The germline gives CDR1 SGDLS, CDR2 YYNGEE. V was pared by 2 bases and J by 7 bases, with 7 bases of the junction left unmatched. CDR3 length equals 16 residues. The CDR3 DNA reads as TGTGCCAGCAGCGTCGGACAGGGGGCGCGTGACGGGGAGCTGTTTTTT. Amino acids: CASSVGQGARDGELFF.

The chain recombines TRBV30 with TRBJ1-2; 8 nucleotides match TRBD1. Trimming removed 0 bases from V and 5 bases from J; junction bases left unmatched: 2. The CDR3 length is 13 residues. Germline CDR1 reads GTSNPN; CDR2 reads SVGIG (reference sequence). The CDR3 bases are TGTGCCTGGAGTGTGAGACAGGGGTATGGCTACACCTTC. Translating it yields CAWSVRQGYGYTF.

The genes are TRBV6-1 and TRBJ2-2; D uncertain. The ends were cut back, 4 bases at V and 4 bases at J, with 10 bases in the middle. The CDR3 runs to 14 residues. The V gene's germline CDR1 is MNHNS and CDR2 SASEGT. This CDR3 reads CASSVGPSTGELFF. In nucleotides, the CDR3 is TGTGCCAGCAGTGTTGGGCCTTCCACCGGGGAGCTGTTTTTT.

The J gene is TRBJ2-1, the V gene TRBV6-6, with 8 bases aligning to TRBD1. Germline CDR1 reads MNHNY; CDR2 reads SVGAGI (reference sequence). J lost 10 bases, V lost 6 bases, and 5 bases had no gene match. This CDR3 is built from 12 residues. The CDR3 is CASRDRVGEQFF. CDR3 bases: TGTGCCAGCAGGGACAGGGTCGGGGAGCAGTTCTTC.

This clone was detected only once. The V call is TRBV19, the J call TRBJ2-1, with TRBD2 matching over 8 bases. Germline CDR1 is LNHDA and CDR2 is SQIVND (reference sequence). This CDR3 spans 14 amino acids. V was pared by 4 bases and J by 6 bases, with 5 bases of the junction left unmatched. The CDR3 DNA follows: TGTGCCAGTAGTAGGGGACTAGGGGGCAATGAGCAGTTCTTC. It is translated as CASSRGLGGNEQFF.

V and J are TRBV7-9 and TRBJ2-5, with 12 bases identical to TRBD2. The germline gives CDR1 SEHNR, CDR2 FQNEAQ (reference sequence). V shed 4 bases, J shed 3 bases, and the junction held 3 bases outside the gene matches. This CDR3 has 15 residues. The CDR3 DNA reads as TGTGCCAGCAGCTCACTAGCGGGAGGTAAAGAGACCCAGTACTTC. It encodes CASSSLAGGKETQYF.

The chain is built from TRBV6-5 and TRBJ1-1, with 8 bases lining up with TRBD1. V shed 2 bases, J shed 5 bases, and the junction held 7 bases outside the gene matches. The germline V gene encodes CDR1 MNHEY and CDR2 SVGAGI. The CDR3 has 15 amino acids. The CDR3 coding sequence is TGTGCCAGCAGTTACGCTGGACAGGGAAGAACTGAAGCTTTCTTT. This codes for CASSYAGQGRTEAFF.

The chain couples TRBV7-2 to TRBJ1-5; a possible D gene is TRBD1 (5 bases). Germline V gene sequence: CDR1 SGHTA, CDR2 FQGNSA. The CDR3 length is 14 residues. The ends were cut back, 3 bases at V and 9 bases at J, with 15 bases in the middle. As DNA, the CDR3 is TGTGCCAGCAGCTTTAGAGGGGCCTCCTTGCCCCAGCATTTT. Amino acids: CASSFRGASLPQHF.

Remarks on this clone: An end of the junction differs from the germline gene, which may be a read error. The chain combines TRBV9 with TRBJ1-2; tentatively, D is TRBD1 (5 bases). The germline CDR1 and CDR2 sequences are SGDLS and YYNGEE. The CDR3 is 9 residues long. In DNA, the CDR3 is TGTGCCAGCAGCGTTTGGGGGATTTTC. This translates into CASSVWGIF.

This chain joins TRBV10-1 and TRBJ2-7, with TRBD1 as a possible D gene (6 bases). Germline loops: CDR1 WNHNN, CDR2 SYGVQD (reference sequence). The CDR3 has 15 residues. The V end lost 0 bases, the J end lost 1 base, and 10 bases lay between the germline ends. The CDR3 DNA is TGCGCCAGCAGTGAGTCCGGACAGCCTTCCTACGAGCAGTACTTC. Protein product: CASSESGQPSYEQYF.

V is TRBV5-5 and J is TRBJ2-1; D is undetermined. V was pared by 0 bases and J by 4 bases, with 11 bases between. This CDR3 comprises 15 residues. Germline CDR1 reads SGHKS; CDR2 reads YYEKEE (reference sequence). CDR3 region: CASSLGRTEYNEQFF. In nucleotides, the CDR3 is TGTGCCAGCAGCTTGGGACGGACGGAATACAATGAGCAGTTCTTC.

As DNA, the CDR3 is TGTGCCAGCAGCAGGGGGGGATGGCGCTACACCTTC. Amino acids: CASSRGGWRYTF. The rearrangement joins TRBV25-1 to TRBJ1-2; 7 positions match TRBD1. Trimming removed 6 bases from V and 9 bases from J; junction bases left unmatched: 7. Germline loops: CDR1 MGHDK, CDR2 SYGVNS. There are 12 residues in the CDR3.

The chain employs TRBV28 and TRBJ2-7; 11 bases are a match to TRBD1. This CDR3 region has 14 residues. Trimming removed 8 bases from V and 4 bases from J; junction bases left unmatched: 7. From germline, CDR1 is MDHEN and CDR2 SYDVKM. CDR3 sequence (DNA): TGTGCCAGCGTTCGGACAGGGGGCTTTTACGAGCAGTACTTC. It yields the protein CASVRTGGFYEQYF. Full variable domain (remainder filled in from reference TRBV28 and TRBJ2-7): DVKVTQSSRYLVKRTGEKVFLECVQDMDHENMFWYRQDPGLGLRLIYFSYDVKMKEKGDIPEGYSVSREKKERFSLILESASTNQTSMYLCASVRTGGFYEQYFGPGTRLTVT.

The genes are TRBV6-1 and TRBJ2-7, with 7 bases that match TRBD1. The CDR3 is 11 residues long. Losses at the gene ends were 5 bases for V and 6 bases for J; bases not matched to a gene: 1. The germline V gene encodes CDR1 MNHNS and CDR2 SASEGT. CDR3 bases: TGTGCCAGCAGTACAGGGGCCGAGCAGTACTTC. It translates to CASSTGAEQYF.